A selection of T cell receptor beta chains follows, all from one sample in a study of blood T cell repertoires in COVID-19. Profiling relied on immunoSEQ multiplex PCR, and the TCRdb table lists in-frame clones only, not all of them. The sample records about 200,000 clones, about four fifths being singletons. Sequencing was carried out using PBMCs or T cells enriched from blood (not recorded which). These receptor sequences come from a man in his forties who had recovered from COVID-19. CDR3s include the opening cysteine and the closing phenylalanine or tryptophan. D genes are given only for firm matches. Not all rows give a size; the values are once, few, many and, for expanded clones, a class.

abundance	v_gene	j_gene	d_gene	CDR3nt	CDR3aa
-	TRBV2	TRBJ1-1	-	TGTGCCAGCAGTGTACAGGGATGGGAAGCTTTCTTT	CASSVQGWEAFF
-	TRBV7-2	TRBJ1-2	-	TGTGCCAGCAGCTTAGGGACAGACCTTTATGGCTACACCTTC	CASSLGTDLYGYTF
few	TRBV28	TRBJ1-5	-	TGTGCCAGCAGCGCGGGCCAGATCCAGCCCCAGCATTTT	CASSAGQIQPQHF
-	TRBV5-5	TRBJ2-6	-	TGTGCCAGCAGCTCCAGCACTATCTCTGGGGCCAACGTCCTGACTTTC	CASSSSTISGANVLTF
once	TRBV4-3	TRBJ1-1	-	TGCGCCAGCAGCCAAGATCCCAGGGACACTGAAGCTTTCTTT	CASSQDPRDTEAFF
-	TRBV5-4	TRBJ2-5	TRBD1	TGTGCCAGCAGCCCACCAGGGGGAGCCCCAGAGACCCAGTACTTC	CASSPPGGAPETQYF
-	TRBV29-1	TRBJ2-5	-	TGCAGCGTTGAAGGGGTAGGAGGGGTTACAGAGACCCAGTACTTC	CSVEGVGGVTETQYF
-	TRBV6-5	TRBJ1-1	-	TGTGCCAGCAGACGGCAATGGGCGGGGAACACTGAAGCTTTCTTT	CASRRQWAGNTEAFF
-	TRBV5-4	TRBJ2-3	TRBD2	TGTGCCAGCAGCTTGCCTGCGGGGGGGAGTACAGATACGCAGTATTTT	CASSLPAGGSTDTQYF
few	TRBV10-3	TRBJ2-7	TRBD2	TGTGCCATCAGTGAGTCTTGGGGGGGATCCTACGAGCAGTACTTC	CAISESWGGSYEQYF
-	TRBV27	TRBJ1-1	TRBD1	TGTGCCAGCAGTCCGGGACAGGGGGGGATGGTTCCGAACACTGAAGCTTTCTTT	CASSPGQGGMVPNTEAFF
few	TRBV2	TRBJ2-7	-	TGTGCCAGCAGCCGAACGGGGGAAAGCTCCTACGAGCAGTACTTC	CASSRTGESSYEQYF
-	TRBV7-3	TRBJ2-1	TRBD2	TGTGCCAGCAGCCCCTCGGCGGGGGAGTTCAATGAGCAGTTCTTC	CASSPSAGEFNEQFF
-	TRBV3-1/TRBV3-2	TRBJ1-1	-	TGTGCCAGCAGCCAAAGCGAATTGAACACTGAAGCTTTCTTT	CASSQSELNTEAFF
-	TRBV3-1/TRBV3-2	TRBJ2-5	-	TGTGCCAGCAGTAACCAGGGTCAAGAGACCCAGTACTTC	CASSNQGQETQYF
-	TRBV5-1	TRBJ1-1	TRBD1	TGCGCCAGCAGCCCAGGGGGTTCAGCGGAAGCTTTCTTT	CASSPGGSAEAFF
-	TRBV7-6	TRBJ1-6	TRBD1	TGTGCCAGCAGCCCGCGGGACAGGTATAATTCACCCCTCCACTTT	CASSPRDRYNSPLHF
once	TRBV25-1	TRBJ2-5	TRBD1	TGTGCCAGCAGTGAAGGAACAGGGGTGGGGGAGACCCAGTACTTC	CASSEGTGVGETQYF
-	TRBV4-2	TRBJ1-2	-	TGTGCCAGCAGCCAAGAATCCACAGGGAGGGATGGCTACACCTTC	CASSQESTGRDGYTF
-	TRBV6-1	TRBJ1-1	-	TGTGCCAGCAGCTTCGACAGTATGAACACTGAAGCTTTCTTT	CASSFDSMNTEAFF
-	TRBV6-6	TRBJ2-1	-	TGTGCCACCCAAATCGAAGGGGACTCCTACAATGAGCAGTTCTTC	CATQIEGDSYNEQFF
few	TRBV7-9	TRBJ1-6	TRBD1	TGTGCCAGCAGCTTAGGATCGGGACAGACTATCTATAATTCACCCCTCCACTTT	CASSLGSGQTIYNSPLHF
once	TRBV15	TRBJ1-5	TRBD1	TGTGCCACCAGCCCGTGGAGGACAGGGGTAAGTTATCAGCCCCAGCATTTT	CATSPWRTGVSYQPQHF
-	TRBV4-1	TRBJ1-2	-	TGCGCCAGCAGCCAAGAACTAAGGGACGGGGGTGGCTACACCTTC	CASSQELRDGGGYTF
-	TRBV30	TRBJ1-4	-	TGTGCCTGGAGTAGACAGTCAAGGGAAAAACTGTTTTTT	CAWSRQSREKLFF
-	TRBV5-1	TRBJ1-4	-	TGCGCCAGCAGCGAGAACCCTCTACAGGGCGGTTATGAAAAACTGTTTTTT	CASSENPLQGGYEKLFF
-	TRBV25-1	TRBJ1-1	TRBD1	TGTGCCAGCAGTGATCGGGACAGCCTGATGAACACTGAAGCTTTCTTT	CASSDRDSLMNTEAFF
-	TRBV28	TRBJ1-2	-	TGTGCCAGCAGTTTGATACAGAACTATGGCTACACCTTC	CASSLIQNYGYTF
once	TRBV28	TRBJ1-1	-	TGTGCCAGCAGCCCCAGCCCCGGTAGGCGGAGGAACACTGAAGCTTTCTTT	CASSPSPGRRRNTEAFF
-	TRBV27	TRBJ1-1	TRBD1	TGTGCCAGCAGTGCGATACAGGGGTCTGAAGCTTTCTTT	CASSAIQGSEAFF
few	TRBV2	TRBJ2-7	TRBD1	TGTGCCAGCAGCCGAGCGGGACAGGGGGCCTACGAGCAGTACTTC	CASSRAGQGAYEQYF
-	TRBV7-8	TRBJ1-2	TRBD1	TGTGCCAGCAGCATGGGACAGGGGATTGACTATGGCTACACCTTC	CASSMGQGIDYGYTF
-	TRBV3-1/TRBV3-2	TRBJ1-2	-	TGTGCCAGCAGCCAAATCACGGCAGGAGGCTACACCTTC	CASSQITAGGYTF
-	TRBV4-1	TRBJ2-1	TRBD1	TGCGCCAGCAGCCGCGGACAGGGGGACTACAATGAGCAGTTCTTC	CASSRGQGDYNEQFF
-	TRBV5-1	TRBJ1-5	-	TGCGCCAGCAGGCCCGACTCTTCGGTGGGGCGGCCCCAGCATTTT	CASRPDSSVGRPQHF
few	TRBV15	TRBJ1-2	-	TGTGCCACCAGCAGAGACAGTTATGGCTACACCTTC	CATSRDSYGYTF
-	TRBV12-3/TRBV12-4	TRBJ1-1	-	TGTGCCAGCCGTTGGGAGGCACAGGCTGAAGCTTTCTTT	CASRWEAQAEAFF
-	TRBV27	TRBJ1-2	TRBD1	TGTGCCAGCAGTTCGGGAGGGACAGGGGGTCCCCTAGGCTACACCTTC	CASSSGGTGGPLGYTF
-	TRBV19	TRBJ1-5	TRBD1	TGTGCCAGTAGTGGGACAGGGAGGGGCAATCAGCCCCAGCATTTT	CASSGTGRGNQPQHF
once	TRBV5-1	TRBJ1-1	TRBD1	TGCGCCAGCAGCTCAGGGGGTTATATGAACACTGAAGCTTTCTTT	CASSSGGYMNTEAFF
-	TRBV27	TRBJ2-7	TRBD1	TGTGCCAGCAGTACCCGGGACAGGAGTTCCTACGAGCAGTACTTC	CASSTRDRSSYEQYF
few	TRBV6-2/TRBV6-3	TRBJ1-6	-	TGTGCCAGCAGCCCCTCCGGGGAAGGTAATTCACCCCTCCACTTT	CASSPSGEGNSPLHF
-	TRBV29-1	TRBJ2-5	-	TGCAGCGTTGAGTGGGGGAGGCGGGAGACCCAGTACTTC	CSVEWGRRETQYF
-	TRBV6-5	TRBJ2-1	TRBD2	TGTGCCAGCAGGGATAGCGGGGGGGCATACAATGAGCAGTTCTTC	CASRDSGGAYNEQFF
-	TRBV19	TRBJ2-1	TRBD1	TGTGCCAGTAGTCGTGGTAGGGACAGGGGGGGCGATGAGCAGTTCTTC	CASSRGRDRGGDEQFF
-	TRBV5-4	TRBJ2-2	-	TGTGCCAGCAGCCCGAGACTAGAACCCAACACCGGGGAGCTGTTTTTT	CASSPRLEPNTGELFF